These T cell receptor beta chains were read from a single sample in a study of OX40 agonist ivuxolimab in advanced cancers. The data were produced by immunoSEQ multiplex PCR, yet TCRdb's version contains in-frame clones alone and is incomplete. The top ten clones hold under 2.5% of a sample with 70,000 to 85,000 clones, 86% of them seen once. The source material was CD4+ or CD8+ T cells sorted from blood, sampled in a trial of the OX40 agonist ivuxolimab. The receptors originated from an adult with an advanced solid tumor such as melanoma, head and neck, liver or kidney cancer. Both conserved end residues are part of each CDR3. The order of the fields is J gene, clone size, V gene, D gene, CDR3 protein, CDR3 DNA. D genes are given only for firm matches. Not all rows give a size; the values are once, few, many and, for expanded clones, a class.

j_gene: TRBJ1-2; abundance: once; v_gene: TRBV6-5; d_gene: TRBD1; CDR3aa: CALYQGEYGYTF; CDR3nt: TGTGCACTCTACCAGGGGGAATATGGCTACACCTTC
j_gene: TRBJ1-1; abundance: -; v_gene: TRBV19; d_gene: TRBD1; CDR3aa: CASTYRGGTEAFF; CDR3nt: TGTGCCAGTACCTACAGGGGGGGCACTGAAGCTTTCTTT
j_gene: TRBJ2-5; abundance: once; v_gene: TRBV2; d_gene: -; CDR3aa: CASRVGETQYF; CDR3nt: TGTGCCAGCAGAGTCGGGGAGACCCAGTACTTC
j_gene: TRBJ2-7; abundance: few; v_gene: TRBV27; d_gene: -; CDR3aa: CASSSLAPYEQYF; CDR3nt: TGTGCCAGCAGTTCTCTAGCGCCCTACGAGCAGTACTTC
j_gene: TRBJ1-3; abundance: once; v_gene: TRBV5-4; d_gene: -; CDR3aa: CASSSPGNTIYF; CDR3nt: TGTGCCAGCAGCTCCCCCGGAAACACCATATATTTT
j_gene: TRBJ1-4; abundance: -; v_gene: TRBV6-5; d_gene: TRBD1; CDR3aa: CASSLTGMTEKLFF; CDR3nt: TGTGCCAGCAGTTTGACAGGGATGACTGAAAAACTGTTTTTT
j_gene: TRBJ1-1; abundance: few; v_gene: TRBV6-5; d_gene: -; CDR3aa: CASSLSLNTETEAFF; CDR3nt: TGTGCCAGCAGTCTCTCCTTGAACACTGAAACTGAAGCTTTCTTT
j_gene: TRBJ2-3; abundance: -; v_gene: TRBV12-5; d_gene: TRBD1; CDR3aa: CASGTGQGAKDTQYF; CDR3nt: TGTGCTAGTGGTACGGGACAGGGGGCTAAGGATACGCAGTATTTT
j_gene: TRBJ2-5; abundance: -; v_gene: TRBV10-3; d_gene: TRBD1; CDR3aa: CAISTGGPETQYF; CDR3nt: TGTGCCATCAGCACAGGGGGCCCAGAGACCCAGTACTTC
j_gene: TRBJ2-5; abundance: -; v_gene: TRBV6-5; d_gene: -; CDR3aa: CASTAGETQYF; CDR3nt: TGTGCCAGCACTGCGGGGGAGACCCAGTACTTC
j_gene: TRBJ1-3; abundance: -; v_gene: TRBV28; d_gene: -; CDR3aa: CASSIPRGSGNTIYF; CDR3nt: TGTGCCAGCAGTATACCCAGGGGCTCTGGAAACACCATATATTTT
j_gene: TRBJ2-7; abundance: once; v_gene: TRBV28; d_gene: -; CDR3aa: CASSLLRRGSYEQYF; CDR3nt: TGTGCCAGCAGTTTATTGAGGAGGGGCTCCTACGAGCAGTACTTC
j_gene: TRBJ2-3; abundance: -; v_gene: TRBV7-3; d_gene: -; CDR3aa: CASSLMSTPRQGGGTDTQYF; CDR3nt: TGTGCCAGCAGCTTAATGAGTACACCGAGACAGGGAGGGGGCACAGATACGCAGTATTTT